The 22 T cell receptor beta chains given below trace back to one sample, sequenced in a study of identical twins. MiXCR, run by TCRdb on the 5' RACE reads, gives a single entry per CDR3 protein. The sample includes hundreds of thousands of distinct CDR3 sequences, roughly 20% of them seen just once. This sample also belongs to another study, concerning T cells expressing NK-cell markers.

Sequenced: PBMCs. These receptors originate from a young woman in good health.

This chain links TRBV19 with TRBJ2-5; 8 bases are a match to TRBD2. The CDR3 has 14 residues. Germline assignment: CDR1 LNHDA and CDR2 SQIVND (reference sequence). V gave up 4 bases and J gave up 2 bases; unmatched junction bases: 3. The CDR3 DNA is TGTGCCAGTAGTAGCGGGGGGATACAAGAGACCCAGTACTTC. This translates into CASSSGGIQETQYF. The variable domain in full, with the rest retrieved from reference TRBV19 and TRBJ2-5, is DGGITQSPKYLFRKEGQNVTLSCEQNLNHDAMYWYRQDPGQGLRLIYYSQIVNDFQKGDIAEGYSVSREKKESFPLTVTSAQKNPTAFYLCASSSGGIQETQYFGPGTRLLVL.

J is TRBJ2-3 and V is TRBV27; D gene ambiguous. Trimming took off 3 bases at V and 3 bases at J, with 7 bases between the two ends. The CDR3 sequence is 13 residues long. Per the germline V gene, CDR1 is MNHEY and CDR2 is SMNVEV (reference sequence). The chain's CDR3 is CASSLILTDTQYF. DNA for the CDR3: TGTGCCAGCAGTTTGATCCTAACAGATACGCAGTATTTT.

The chain links TRBV19 to TRBJ2-6; weak D call: TRBD2 (5 bases). The CDR3 runs to 16 residues. The germline gives CDR1 LNHDA, CDR2 SQIVND (reference sequence). V lost 5 bases, J lost 1 base, and 12 bases lay in between. DNA for the CDR3: TGTGCCAGTAGTCCGGGGAGCCTTTCTGGGGCCAACGTCCTGACTTTC. Its protein is CASSPGSLSGANVLTF.

This clonotype was found a few times. The J gene is TRBJ2-5, the V gene TRBV6-1; D may be TRBD2 (7 bases). Germline assignment: CDR1 MNHNS and CDR2 SASEGT. CDR3 length: 15 residues. The V and J ends lost 6 bases and 4 bases respectively, with 18 bases between them. CDR3 residues: CASRVTGWGGETQYF. DNA of the CDR3: TGTGCCAGCAGGGTTACAGGGTGGGGGGGAGAGACCCAGTACTTC.

J is TRBJ1-1 and V is TRBV20-1; unclear D gene. Per germline, CDR1 DFQATT and CDR2 SNEGSKA (reference sequence). This CDR3 is built from 12 residues. The V and J ends lost 3 bases and 4 bases respectively, with 9 bases between them. The CDR3 nucleotides are TGCAGTGCTAGTGAATGGGGCACTGAAGCTTTCTTT. Amino acids: CSASEWGTEAFF.

The J gene is TRBJ2-1, the V gene TRBV7-9; a possible D gene is TRBD1 (6 bases). Germline assignment: CDR1 SEHNR and CDR2 FQNEAQ (reference sequence). This CDR3 is 12 amino acids long. The ends were cut back, 0 bases at V and 11 bases at J, with 8 bases in the middle. The CDR3 is CASSLAQGKQFF. The CDR3 nucleotides are TGTGCCAGCAGCTTAGCACAGGGCAAGCAGTTCTTC.

Ten or more counts support this clonotype. The V gene is TRBV5-1, the J gene TRBJ2-3; 11 bases match TRBD2. Germline V gene sequence: CDR1 SGHRS, CDR2 YFSETQ. The CDR3 contains 16 residues. V was clipped by 5 bases and J by 1 base; unmatched bases: 6. The CDR3 loop is CASRDGTSGRTDTQYF. In DNA form, the CDR3 reads TGCGCCAGCAGGGACGGGACTAGCGGCCGCACAGATACGCAGTATTTT.

This clonotype showed up just a few times. This chain's CDR3 is CSAVQGTYGYTF. The CDR3 DNA is TGCAGTGCGGTTCAGGGGACCTATGGCTACACCTTC. The V call is TRBV20-1, the J call TRBJ1-2; tentatively, D is TRBD1 (6 bases). V dropped 6 bases and J dropped 4 bases, with 12 bases sitting between them. The CDR3 has 12 residues. Germline CDR1 and CDR2: DFQATT and SNEGSKA (reference sequence).

The gene calls are TRBV18 and TRBJ2-7; 8 nucleotides match TRBD1. Trimming removed 3 bases from V and 6 bases from J; junction bases left unmatched: 4. The CDR3 is 13 residues long. Germline V gives CDR1 KGHSH, CDR2 LQKENI. CDR3: CASSPGQAGEQYF. DNA for the CDR3: TGTGCCAGCTCACCGGGACAGGCGGGCGAGCAGTACTTC.

This clonotype occurred many times. This chain joins TRBV4-3 and TRBJ2-1; 7 bases match TRBD1. Trimming removed 0 bases from V and 4 bases from J; junction bases left unmatched: 6. This CDR3 contains 16 residues. Looked up from germline, CDR1 is LGHNA and CDR2 is YSLEER. The CDR3 sequence is CASSQEKGALYNEQFF. In DNA form, the CDR3 reads TGCGCCAGCAGCCAAGAGAAGGGGGCACTTTACAATGAGCAGTTCTTC.

This clonotype turned up a few times. The J gene is TRBJ2-1, the V gene TRBV29-1, with TRBD2 matching over 9 bases. Germline V lookup: CDR1 SQVTM, CDR2 ANQGSEA. J was trimmed by 6 bases and V by 7 bases; bases with no gene match: 13. The CDR3 runs 15 residues. The CDR3 region is CSAVGRGGAANEQFF. DNA of the CDR3: TGCAGCGCCGTGGGTCGCGGGGGGGCCGCCAATGAGCAGTTCTTC.

This clonotype was seen a handful of times. The chain employs TRBV25-1 and TRBJ2-1; D is tentatively TRBD1 or TRBD2 (5 bases each). V dropped 4 bases and J dropped 10 bases, with 14 bases sitting between them. CDR3 size: 13 residues. CDR1 and CDR2 from the germline V gene are MGHDK and SYGVNS. The CDR3 loop is CASSAASREEQFF. The CDR3 DNA reads TGTGCCAGCAGTGCTGCTAGCAGGGAAGAGCAGTTCTTC. The entire variable domain, with the rest obtained from reference TRBV25-1 and TRBJ2-1, is as follows: EADIYQTPRYLVIGTGKKITLECSQTMGHDKMYWYQQDPGMELHLIHYSYGVNSTEKGDLSSESTVSRIRTEHFPLTLESARPSHTSQYLCASSAASREEQFFGPGTRLTVL.

This clonotype occurred a few times. The chain uses TRBV10-3 and TRBJ1-1; TRBD1 is a possible D gene (6 bases). V was trimmed by 9 bases and J by 1 base, leaving 9 bases between them. Germline V CDR1 and CDR2: ENHRY, SYGVKD. This CDR3 is built from 12 residues. The CDR3 nucleotides are TGTGCCATGAGGGGACAGAACACTGAAGCTTTCTTT. Translation: CAMRGQNTEAFF.

The chain combines TRBV6-2 or TRBV6-3 with TRBJ2-7; 9 nucleotides align to TRBD2. The length of the CDR3 is 16 residues. CDR1 is MNHEY and CDR2 is SVGEGT in the germline V gene. The junction had 9 bases not matched to a gene; V was cut back by 6 bases and J by 0 bases. This CDR3 is CASRLLAGTSSYEQYF. CDR3 in DNA: TGTGCCAGCAGACTCCTAGCGGGGACGAGCTCCTACGAGCAGTACTTC.

This clonotype was found a few times. The chain combines TRBV20-1 with TRBJ2-3, with D possibly matching TRBD2 (5 bases). The CDR3 consists of 14 residues. V lost 4 bases, J lost 2 bases, and 13 bases lay in between. CDR1 is DFQATT, CDR2 SNEGSKA, per germline (reference sequence). CDR3 coding DNA: TGCAGTGCTAAGAACGGGGTCCTCACAGATACGCAGTATTTT. It encodes CSAKNGVLTDTQYF.

This chain uses TRBV4-2 with TRBJ1-2; unclear D gene. Looked up from germline, CDR1 is LGHNA and CDR2 is YNFKEQ. V shed 0 bases and J shed 2 bases, with 10 bases lying between them. This CDR3 region has 15 residues. The CDR3 here is CASSQEGRRNYGYTF. CDR3 DNA sequence: TGTGCCAGCAGCCAAGAGGGGAGGCGGAACTATGGCTACACCTTC.

The CDR3 region is CASSLGVQGNYGYTF. In nucleotides, the CDR3 is TGTGCCAGCAGTTTAGGCGTACAGGGCAACTATGGCTACACCTTC. The J gene is TRBJ1-2, the V gene TRBV12-3 or TRBV12-4, with a possible D match to TRBD1 (6 bases). Between the trimmed V and J ends, which lost 1 base and 2 bases, there was a span of 11 bases. This CDR3 comprises 15 residues.

The chain employs TRBV29-1 and TRBJ2-2; TRBD1 or TRBD2 may be the D gene (5 bases each). The CDR3 is made up of 13 amino acids. Germline CDR1 is SQVTM and CDR2 is ANQGSEA. V dropped 7 bases and J dropped 1 base, with 10 bases sitting between them. The CDR3 DNA follows: TGCAGCGCCCCGGGGCAGAACACCGGGGAGCTGTTTTTT. Translating gives CSAPGQNTGELFF.

This clonotype was counted many times. The rearrangement uses TRBV25-1 and TRBJ2-2; D not resolved. Germline values: CDR1 MGHDK, CDR2 SYGVNS. V lost 10 bases and J lost 2, with 11 bases in between. The CDR3 covers 13 residues. CDR3 amino acids: CATRTGNTGELFF. CDR3 coding DNA: TGTGCCACCAGGACGGGCAACACCGGGGAGCTGTTTTTT.

This CDR3 is CASDSGGARNEQFF. DNA of the CDR3: TGTGCCAGCGACTCGGGGGGGGCCAGGAATGAGCAGTTCTTC. This rearrangement joins TRBV9 to TRBJ2-1; 8 nucleotides align to TRBD2. Germline assignment: CDR1 SGDLS and CDR2 YYNGEE. The ends lost 7 bases at V and 7 bases at J; junction bases unmatched: 10. The CDR3 is 14 amino acids.

This clonotype showed up just a few times. The chain joins TRBV29-1 to TRBJ1-5; D not resolved. The V gene's germline CDR1 is SQVTM and CDR2 ANQGSEA. The V end was cut by 7 bases, the J end by 4 bases, with 11 bases between. The CDR3 consists of 12 residues. This CDR3 reads CSAVWANQPQHF. The CDR3 DNA sequence: TGCAGCGCTGTATGGGCAAATCAGCCCCAGCATTTT.

J is TRBJ2-3 and V is TRBV9; the match to TRBD2 covers 8 bases. Looked up from germline, CDR1 is SGDLS and CDR2 is YYNGEE. V lost 3 bases and J lost 4; bases outside the gene matches: 4. The CDR3 runs to 14 residues. The CDR3 region is CASSGTGGADTQYF. CDR3 nucleotides: TGTGCCAGCAGCGGGACCGGGGGGGCAGATACGCAGTATTTT.